The rows below give T cell receptor beta chains drawn from one sample of a study of cytomegalovirus exposure and HLA in healthy donors. Method: immunoSEQ multiplex PCR; TCRdb's copy keeps in-frame clones and lacks some. The table records roughly 100,000 clones, over 65% of them present only once. The sample consisted of PBMCs. The receptors were sampled from a man aged 35 to 55 in good health and CMV-seropositive. Each CDR3 is given with its conserved first and last residue. Clone size is stated in some rows and not others, as once, few, many or a class when expanded.

v_gene	abundance	j_gene	CDR3aa
TRBV7-9	few	TRBJ1-5	CASSSRLEQANNQPQHF
TRBV29-1	.	TRBJ2-2	CSAATSPGELFF
TRBV11-2	.	TRBJ2-6	CAGRLGSGANGLTF
TRBV6-1	.	TRBJ1-5	CASSERAGGNSNQPQHF
TRBV14	.	TRBJ2-1	CASSLVAGVSEQFF
TRBV15	.	TRBJ1-2	CATSRGEVGYTF
TRBV29-1	.	TRBJ1-1	CSVRTGGVEAFF
TRBV18	.	TRBJ1-4	CASSPGQGATNEKLFF
TRBV25-1	once	TRBJ2-2	CASSTWGDKNTGELFF
TRBV5-4	few	TRBJ2-6	CASSLRTGAYSGANVLTF
TRBV21-1	few	TRBJ2-7	CASSKSSVHQGGEQYF
TRBV14	.	TRBJ1-5	CASSQVLRQAIQPQHF
TRBV27	.	TRBJ2-3	CASSPTGTSNTQYF
TRBV11-2	.	TRBJ2-5	CASSQTSASETQYF
TRBV30	.	TRBJ1-1	CAWSGGTGQLRGETNEAFF
TRBV19	.	TRBJ1-5	CASSRPELTFNQPQHF
TRBV7-3	.	TRBJ1-1	CASRLRAGTEAFF
TRBV4-2	.	TRBJ2-3	CASSQVGRGGRDTQYF
TRBV19	once	TRBJ2-1	CASSPIAGVEQFF
TRBV2	.	TRBJ1-4	CASRGGTGLGEKLFF
TRBV29-1	.	TRBJ1-5	CSVSTGAHQPQHF
TRBV28	.	TRBJ1-2	CASSRTGTAYYGYTF
TRBV5-6	.	TRBJ1-1	CASSLGPGNTEAFF
TRBV18	.	TRBJ2-3	CASSPPTGGTDTQYF
TRBV18	.	TRBJ1-4	CASSPQGVSNEKLFF
TRBV13	.	TRBJ2-1	CASSRGFQPSSYNEQFF
TRBV5-1	.	TRBJ2-5	CASSLAAGPQETQYF
TRBV19	.	TRBJ2-1	CASSIVAGYVSNEQFF
TRBV6-1	.	TRBJ2-6	CASSLDRGANVLTF
TRBV10-3	.	TRBJ1-2	CAISESQGGDGYTF